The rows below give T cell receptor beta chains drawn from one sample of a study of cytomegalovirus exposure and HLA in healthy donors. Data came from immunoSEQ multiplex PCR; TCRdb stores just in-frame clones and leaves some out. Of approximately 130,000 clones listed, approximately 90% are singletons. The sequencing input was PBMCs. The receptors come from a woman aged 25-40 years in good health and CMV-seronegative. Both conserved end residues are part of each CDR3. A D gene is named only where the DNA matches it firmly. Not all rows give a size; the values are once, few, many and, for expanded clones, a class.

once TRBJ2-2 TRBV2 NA TGTGCCAGCAATCGAGCCTACTCCGGGGAGCTGTTTTTT CASNRAYSGELFF
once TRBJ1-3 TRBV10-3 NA TGTGCCATCAGTGGAGCTAGGGGGAACTCTGGAAACACCATATATTTT CAISGARGNSGNTIYF
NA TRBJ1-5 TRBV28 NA TGTGCCAGCAGTTTGGTGAGGGTTAGCAATCAGCCCCAGCATTTT CASSLVRVSNQPQHF
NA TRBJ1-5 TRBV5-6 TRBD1 TGTGCCAGCAGCTTGAGGTGGGACAGGGCTGGCCAGCCCCAGCATTTT CASSLRWDRAGQPQHF
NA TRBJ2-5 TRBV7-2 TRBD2 TGTGCCAGCAGCTCACCCGGGACTAGAGAGACCCAGTACTTC CASSSPGTRETQYF
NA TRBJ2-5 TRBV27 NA TGTGCCAGCAGTTCAGGGGGGCACAGTGAGACCCAGTACTTC CASSSGGHSETQYF
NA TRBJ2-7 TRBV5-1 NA TGCGCCAGCAGCTCAGGCCCTACAGGGATCTCCTACGAGCAGTACTTC CASSSGPTGISYEQYF
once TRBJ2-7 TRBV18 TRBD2 TGTGCCAGCTCACCACCGGGATTAATAGCGGGTACGCGGGAAGGGAACTCCTACGAGCAGTACTTC CASSPPGLIAGTREGNSYEQYF
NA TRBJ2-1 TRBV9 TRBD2 TGTGCCAGCAGCGTAGACACGACTAGCGGAAATTACTACAATGAGCAGTTCTTC CASSVDTTSGNYYNEQFF
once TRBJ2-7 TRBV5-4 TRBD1 TGTGCCAGCAGCCCGGGACAGGGTTCCGAGCAGTACTTC CASSPGQGSEQYF
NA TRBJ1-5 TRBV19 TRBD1 TGTGCCAGTAGTATAACAGGGGACAAGCCCCAGCATTTT CASSITGDKPQHF
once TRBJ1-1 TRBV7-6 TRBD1 TGTGCCAGCAGCTTACGCACAGGGGGAAACACTGAAGCTTTCTTT CASSLRTGGNTEAFF
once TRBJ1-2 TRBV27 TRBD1 TGTGCCAGCAAACCGGGACAGGGGGTTGGGGGCTACACCTTC CASKPGQGVGGYTF
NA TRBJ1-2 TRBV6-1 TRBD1 TGTGCCAGCAGTGAAGCGGGGACAGGGGGCGACTATGGCTACACCTTC CASSEAGTGGDYGYTF
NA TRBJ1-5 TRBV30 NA TGTGCCTGGAGTGGGGCAGGCAATCAGCCCCAGCATTTT CAWSGAGNQPQHF
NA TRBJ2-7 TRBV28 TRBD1 TGTGCCAGCAGTTCCCGGGACAGGTGGTACGAGCAGTACTTC CASSSRDRWYEQYF
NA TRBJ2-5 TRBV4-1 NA TGCGCCAGCAGCCAATCACCCCTGGAGGCCCAGTACTTC CASSQSPLEAQYF
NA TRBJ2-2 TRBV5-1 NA TGCGCCAGCAGCTTGCCGGGGGTCCTCACCGGGGAGCTGTTTTTT CASSLPGVLTGELFF
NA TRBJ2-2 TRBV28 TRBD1 TGTGCCAGCGGAGGGGCGGGAACAGGGGGCACCGGGGAGCTGTTTTTT CASGGAGTGGTGELFF
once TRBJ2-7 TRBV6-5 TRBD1 TGTGCCAGCAGTCCCCGGACAGGGCCCTACGAGCAGTACTTC CASSPRTGPYEQYF
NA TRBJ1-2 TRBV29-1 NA TGCAGCGTTGAAGATAATACAGCCTTAAACTATGGCTACACCTTC CSVEDNTALNYGYTF
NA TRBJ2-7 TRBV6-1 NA TGTGCCAGCAGTGGGCAGACCTACGAGCAGTACTTC CASSGQTYEQYF
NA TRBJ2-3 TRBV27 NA TGTGCCAGCAAAGTTTATGGGGCCACAGATACGCAGTATTTT CASKVYGATDTQYF
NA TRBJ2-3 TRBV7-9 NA TGTGCCAGCAGCCTTCCCCCCAGCGCAGATACGCAGTATTTT CASSLPPSADTQYF
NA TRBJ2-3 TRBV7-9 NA TGTGCCAGCAGCCCCCCGACAGAGACCACAGATACGCAGTATTTT CASSPPTETTDTQYF
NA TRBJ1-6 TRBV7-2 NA TGTGCCAGCAGCTCGGGGGGGTCCCCCGGGGTTTCACCCCTCCACTTT CASSSGGSPGVSPLHF
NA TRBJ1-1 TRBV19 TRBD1 TGTGCCAGTAGTATTCGACAGGGGATCGGTGGTGAAGCTTTCTTT CASSIRQGIGGEAFF
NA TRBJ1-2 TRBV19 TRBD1 TGTGCCAGTAGTCAGGGGGCGGCAAACTATGGCTACACCTTC CASSQGAANYGYTF
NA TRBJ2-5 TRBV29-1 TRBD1 TGCAGCGTTGAAGGGGACAGAGAGACCCAGTACTTC CSVEGDRETQYF
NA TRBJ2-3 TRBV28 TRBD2 TGTGCCAGCAGTACTGACCAGGGGGTTGCCGGGACTAGCCACACAGATACGCAGTATTTT CASSTDQGVAGTSHTDTQYF
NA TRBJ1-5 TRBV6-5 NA TGTGCCAGCAGTTACTCGTTTTCGGGGTACGATCAGCCCCAGCATTTT CASSYSFSGYDQPQHF
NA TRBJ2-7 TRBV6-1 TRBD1 TGTGCCAGCAGTGAAGAAGCAGGGGGAAGCTCCTACGAGCAGTACTTC CASSEEAGGSSYEQYF
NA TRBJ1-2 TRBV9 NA TGTGCCAGCAGCGGAAGAGGGCGTAACTATGGCTACACCTTC CASSGRGRNYGYTF
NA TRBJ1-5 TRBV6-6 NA TGTGCCAGCAGTCCCGGACAGCCCTCGTTGCCCCAGCATTTT CASSPGQPSLPQHF
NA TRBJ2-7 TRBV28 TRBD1 TGTGCCAGCAGGACACAGGGGGCCCCCTACGAGCAGTACTTC CASRTQGAPYEQYF
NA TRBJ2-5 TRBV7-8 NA TGTGCCAGCAGCTCTGGCAGAGAGACCCAGTACTTC CASSSGRETQYF
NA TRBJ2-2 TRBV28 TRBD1 TGTGCCAGCAGTTTTCGGGCAGGGGGCTCAACCGGGGAGCTGTTTTTT CASSFRAGGSTGELFF
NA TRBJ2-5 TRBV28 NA TGTGCCAGCAGTGCCCTCGGTAGCGGCCACCGGGGGACCCAGTACTTC CASSALGSGHRGTQYF
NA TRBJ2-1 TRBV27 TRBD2 TGTGCCAGCAGTTTATTGGATGGACTAGCGGGGGGGCCCTCCTACAATGAGCAGTTCTTC CASSLLDGLAGGPSYNEQFF
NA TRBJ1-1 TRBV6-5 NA TGTGCCAGCAGCTATCATGAGAGGGTGAACACTGAAGCTTTCTTT CASSYHERVNTEAFF
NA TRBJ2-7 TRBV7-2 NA TGTGCCAGCAGAATATCAGCGACGAGCTCCTACGAGCAGTACTTC CASRISATSSYEQYF
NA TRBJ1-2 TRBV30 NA TGTGCCTGGAGTGTCAAACAGGGTCGCGGCTACACCTTC CAWSVKQGRGYTF